A single T cell receptor (beta chain) is shown here with its context. This specimen belongs to a study of blood T cell repertoires in COVID-19. On the study more broadly: The analysed material was cDNA or gDNA that came from T cells, B-cell-depleted T cells, or PBMCs.

The assay was immunoSEQ multiplex PCR, and TCRdb's table has in-frame clones only and misses some. The sample consists of under 150,000 clones, around 83% of them appearing once. V lost 7 bases and J lost 7; bases outside the gene matches: 4. The CDR3 length is 13 residues. Germline CDR1 reads SNHLY; CDR2 reads FYNNEI. The clonotype was recovered from a woman between 55 and 75 years old with COVID-19, enrolled during active disease. Sequenced input: peripheral blood. The J gene is TRBJ2-2, the V gene TRBV2; 9 positions match TRBD1. The CDR3 protein is CASNRQGDGELFF. The CDR3 region has the DNA TGTGCCAGCAACCGACAGGGGGACGGGGAGCTGTTTTTT. The variable domain in full, completed from reference TRBV2 and TRBJ2-2, reads EPEVTQTPSHQVTQMGQEVILRCVPISNHLYFYWYRQILGQKVEFLVSFYNNEISEKSEIFDDQFSVERPDGSNFTLKIRSTKLEDSAMYFCASNRQGDGELFFGEGSRLTVL.